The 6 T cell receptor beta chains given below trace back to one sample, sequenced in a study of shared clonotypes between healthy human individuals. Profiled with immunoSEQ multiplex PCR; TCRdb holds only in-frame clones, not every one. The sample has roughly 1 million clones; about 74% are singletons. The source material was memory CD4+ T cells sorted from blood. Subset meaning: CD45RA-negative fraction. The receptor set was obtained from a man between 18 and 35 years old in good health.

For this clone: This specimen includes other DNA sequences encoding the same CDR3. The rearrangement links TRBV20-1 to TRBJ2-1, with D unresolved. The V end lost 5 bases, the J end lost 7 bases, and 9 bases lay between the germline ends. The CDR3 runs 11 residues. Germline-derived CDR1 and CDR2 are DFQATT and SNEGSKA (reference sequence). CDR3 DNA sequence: TGCAGTGCTCTTTTCTCTAATGAGCAGTTCTTC. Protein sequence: CSALFSNEQFF.

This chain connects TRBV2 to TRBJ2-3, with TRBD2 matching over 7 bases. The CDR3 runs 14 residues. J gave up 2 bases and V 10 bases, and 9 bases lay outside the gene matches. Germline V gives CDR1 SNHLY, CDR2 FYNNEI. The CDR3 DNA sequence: TGTGCCACATCCGGGACTACCCACACAGATACGCAGTATTTT. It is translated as CATSGTTHTDTQYF.

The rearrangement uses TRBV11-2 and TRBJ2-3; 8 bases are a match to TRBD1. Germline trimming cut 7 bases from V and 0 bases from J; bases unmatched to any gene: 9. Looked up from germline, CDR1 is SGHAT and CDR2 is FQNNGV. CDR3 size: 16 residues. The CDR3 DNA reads TGTGCCAGCACCGACGGACAGGGCAGGAGCACAGATACGCAGTATTTT. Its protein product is CASTDGQGRSTDTQYF.

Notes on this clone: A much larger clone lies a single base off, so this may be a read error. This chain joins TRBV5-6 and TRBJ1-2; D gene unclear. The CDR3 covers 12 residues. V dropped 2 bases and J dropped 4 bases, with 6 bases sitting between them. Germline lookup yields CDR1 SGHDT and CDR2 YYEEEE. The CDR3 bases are TGTGCCAGCAGCTTAAACAGCTATGGCTACACCTTC. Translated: CASSLNSYGYTF.

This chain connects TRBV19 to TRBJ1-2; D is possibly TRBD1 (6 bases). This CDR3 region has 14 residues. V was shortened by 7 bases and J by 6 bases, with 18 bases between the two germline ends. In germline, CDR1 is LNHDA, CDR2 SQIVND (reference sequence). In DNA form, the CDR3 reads TGTGCCAGTACCCCGAGCGACAGGAAACATGGCTACACCTTC. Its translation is CASTPSDRKHGYTF.

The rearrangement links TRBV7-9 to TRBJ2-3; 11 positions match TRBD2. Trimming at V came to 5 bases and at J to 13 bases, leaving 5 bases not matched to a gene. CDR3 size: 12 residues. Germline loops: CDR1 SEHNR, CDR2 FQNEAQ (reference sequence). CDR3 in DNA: TGTGCCAGCAGCCTGACTAGCGGGGCCGAGTATTTT. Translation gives CASSLTSGAEYF.